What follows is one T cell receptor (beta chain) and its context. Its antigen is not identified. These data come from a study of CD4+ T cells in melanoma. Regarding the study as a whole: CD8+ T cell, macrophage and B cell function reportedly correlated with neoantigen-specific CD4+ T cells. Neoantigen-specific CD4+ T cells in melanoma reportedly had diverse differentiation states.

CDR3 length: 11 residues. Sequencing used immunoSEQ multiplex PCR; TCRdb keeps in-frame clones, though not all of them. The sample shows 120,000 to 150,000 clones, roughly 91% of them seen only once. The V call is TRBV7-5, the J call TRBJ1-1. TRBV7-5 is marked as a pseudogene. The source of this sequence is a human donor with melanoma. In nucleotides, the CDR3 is TGTGCGACCGGGGGGAACACTGAAGCTTTCTTT. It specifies CATGGNTEAFF.